This T cell receptor beta chain was captured in a study of blood T cell repertoires in COVID-19. Clones were read by immunoSEQ multiplex PCR, and TCRdb kept only the in-frame ones, dropping some. The sample holds 55,000 or so clones; 90% are singletons and the top ten take approximately 6.2%. From germline, CDR1 is LGHDT and CDR2 YNNKEL (reference sequence). V gave up 3 bases and J gave up 5 bases, with 3 bases separating them. CDR3 size: 11 residues. J is TRBJ2-3 and V is TRBV3-1 (or the pseudogene TRBV3-2); D gene uncertain. This clonotype was obtained from a man between 35 and 55 years old with acute or convalescent COVID-19. The sequencing input was peripheral blood. The CDR3 sequence: CASSQRDTQYF. The DNA for the CDR3 is TGTGCCAGCAGCCAGCGAGATACGCAGTATTTT.